The 15 T cell receptor beta chains below all came from one sample that was sequenced in a study of cytomegalovirus exposure and HLA in healthy donors. The method was immunoSEQ multiplex PCR; TCRdb's version includes in-frame clones alone and lacks a portion of them. The sample shows some 270,000 clones, 80% to 90% of them seen only once. Sequencing input: PBMCs. The receptors were gathered from a woman in her late teens or twenties in good health and CMV-seronegative.

Regarding this clone: This CDR3 is also generated by other DNA sequences in the sample. The rearrangement links TRBV5-4 to TRBJ2-7; D not certain. V shed 3 bases and J shed 3 bases, with 4 bases lying between them. Germline V gives CDR1 SGHNT, CDR2 YYREEE (reference sequence). The CDR3 contains 11 residues. CDR3 DNA: TGTGCCAGCAGCTCAAACTACGAGCAGTACTTC. This codes for CASSSNYEQYF.

V usage is TRBV18 and J usage is TRBJ2-2; 7 positions agree with TRBD1. Trimming cost V 3 bases and J 5 bases; bases outside gene matches: 6. Germline V gene sequence: CDR1 KGHSH, CDR2 LQKENI. There are 15 residues in the CDR3. CDR3 nucleotides: TGTGCCAGCTCACCCCCGGGACAGCCGACCGGGGAGCTGTTTTTT. Amino acids: CASSPPGQPTGELFF.

The rearrangement links TRBV27 to TRBJ2-7; D not resolved. V lost 3 bases and J 0 bases, leaving 6 bases between the germline ends. The CDR3 contains 13 residues. Germline assignment: CDR1 MNHEY and CDR2 SMNVEV (reference sequence). CDR3 bases: TGTGCCAGCAGTTTGGGCGCCTCCTACGAGCAGTACTTC. This encodes CASSLGASYEQYF.

V is TRBV19 and J is TRBJ1-1; D possibly corresponds to TRBD1 (5 bases). Trimming pared 10 bases from V and 4 bases from J, leaving 13 bases between. The length of the CDR3 is 12 residues. Germline V gene data show CDR1 as LNHDA and CDR2 as SQIVND (reference sequence). The CDR3 DNA is TGTGCCACCCGCCAGGGTAGCACTGAAGCTTTCTTT. It encodes CATRQGSTEAFF.

The chain joins TRBV29-1 to TRBJ1-1, with 7 positions matching TRBD1. The V and J ends lost 7 bases and 0 bases, in that order; junction bases with no gene match: 5. Germline values: CDR1 SQVTM, CDR2 ANQGSEA. The CDR3 is 13 amino acids. DNA for the CDR3: TGCAGCGAGACGGGACAGATGAACACTGAAGCTTTCTTT. It is translated as CSETGQMNTEAFF.

This clone was detected only a few times. The J gene is TRBJ2-2, the V gene TRBV10-1, with 10 positions matching TRBD2. Germline CDR1 is WNHNN and CDR2 is SYGVQD (reference sequence). The junction had 3 bases not matched to a gene; V was cut back by 4 bases and J by 4 bases. The CDR3 totals 15 residues. In DNA form, the CDR3 reads TGCGCCAGCAGTGCTTCTAGCGGGAGCACCGGGGAGCTGTTTTTT. It translates to CASSASSGSTGELFF.

The rearrangement uses TRBV6-1 and TRBJ2-3; 8 bases match TRBD2. V shed 6 bases, J shed 1 base, and the junction held 0 bases outside the gene matches. In germline, CDR1 is MNHNS, CDR2 SASEGT. The CDR3 consists of 13 residues. Written as DNA, the CDR3 is TGTGCCAGCAGACTAGCGGGCACAGATACGCAGTATTTT. This encodes CASRLAGTDTQYF.

This clone came up once. The rearrangement links TRBV28 to TRBJ2-1, with 10 positions matching TRBD2. The trim removed 5 bases at V and 9 bases at J, leaving 10 bases unmatched. Germline loops: CDR1 MDHEN, CDR2 SYDVKM. This CDR3 region has 15 residues. The CDR3 nucleotides read TGTGCCAGCAGTACCCCCTCAAGGACTAGCGGTGAGCAGTTCTTC. It encodes CASSTPSRTSGEQFF.

A note on this clone: Its ends do not fully match the called genes, so a read error is possible. V gene TRBV7-7 combines with J gene TRBJ2-7, with TRBD2 identical over 7 bases. CDR3 length: 20 amino acids. Looked up from germline, CDR1 is SSHAT and CDR2 is FNYEAQ (reference sequence). CDR3 DNA sequence: TGTGCTAGCAGCTCATCTTTAGCTAGCGGACCCGATTTAAGCTCCTACGAGCAGTACTTC. This translates into CASSSSLASGPDLSSYEQYF.

The chain carries TRBV25-1 and TRBJ2-3; 12 nucleotides match TRBD2. This CDR3 comprises 15 residues. The V segment lost 7 bases and the J segment 8 bases; nucleotides outside the gene matches: 10. Germline CDR1 MGHDK, CDR2 SYGVNS. For the CDR3, the DNA is TGTGCCAGCACCAAGGGGGCTAGCGGGGGGGTTACGCAGTATTTT. It translates to CASTKGASGGVTQYF. Together with reference TRBV25-1 and TRBJ2-3, the CDR3 gives the full variable domain: EADIYQTPRYLVIGTGKKITLECSQTMGHDKMYWYQQDPGMELHLIHYSYGVNSTEKGDLSSESTVSRIRTEHFPLTLESARPSHTSQYLCASTKGASGGVTQYFGPGTRLTVL.

The chain employs TRBV6-5 and TRBJ1-5; weak D call: TRBD1 (5 bases). V lost 5 bases, J lost 5 bases, and 16 bases lay in between. The CDR3 consists of 15 residues. Looked up from germline, CDR1 is MNHEY and CDR2 is SVGAGI. The DNA for the CDR3 is TGTGCCAGCAGTACTCGGGCAGGGCAGGATCAGCCCCAGCATTTT. Its protein is CASSTRAGQDQPQHF.

The chain has TRBV30 and TRBJ1-2, with TRBD1 identical over 10 bases. In germline, CDR1 is GTSNPN, CDR2 SVGIG (reference sequence). The CDR3 has 17 residues. The ends lost 0 bases at V and 2 bases at J; junction bases unmatched: 9. DNA of the CDR3: TGTGCCTGGAGTGTACATCTCGGGGGACAGGGGAACTATGGCTACACCTTC. Translating it yields CAWSVHLGGQGNYGYTF. Together with reference TRBV30 and TRBJ1-2, the CDR3 gives the full variable domain: SQTIHQWPATLVQPVGSPLSLECTVEGTSNPNLYWYRQAAGRGLQLLFYSVGIGQISSEVPQNLSASRPQDRQFILSSKKLLLSDSGFYLCAWSVHLGGQGNYGYTFGSGTRLTVV.

This chain links TRBV12-1 with TRBJ1-5. TRBV12-1 is tagged as a pseudogene. The CDR3 covers 18 residues. CDR3 coding DNA: TGTGCCAGCAGCTTTTATTTCCCCCGCGACGCGGACAATCAGCCCCAGCATTTT. Its translation is CASSFYFPRDADNQPQHF.

The rearrangement links TRBV30 to TRBJ2-7; TRBD2 might be the D (5 bases). CDR3 length: 13 residues. With 4 bases removed from V and 4 bases from J, the gap between germline ends came to 14 bases. CDR1 and CDR2 (germline): GTSNPN, SVGIG (reference sequence). The CDR3 DNA reads TGTGCCTGGATTCGGGAAGAGAAATACGAGCAGTACTTC. Protein product: CAWIREEKYEQYF.

A single count supports this clone. This sequence joins TRBV27 and TRBJ2-3; 11 positions agree with TRBD2. The V and J ends lost 6 bases and 1 base, in that order; junction bases with no gene match: 3. CDR3 size: 15 residues. CDR1 and CDR2 (germline): MNHEY, SMNVEV (reference sequence). DNA for the CDR3: TGTGCCAGCAGCAGACTAGCGGGGCGCACAGATACGCAGTATTTT. Translating gives CASSRLAGRTDTQYF.